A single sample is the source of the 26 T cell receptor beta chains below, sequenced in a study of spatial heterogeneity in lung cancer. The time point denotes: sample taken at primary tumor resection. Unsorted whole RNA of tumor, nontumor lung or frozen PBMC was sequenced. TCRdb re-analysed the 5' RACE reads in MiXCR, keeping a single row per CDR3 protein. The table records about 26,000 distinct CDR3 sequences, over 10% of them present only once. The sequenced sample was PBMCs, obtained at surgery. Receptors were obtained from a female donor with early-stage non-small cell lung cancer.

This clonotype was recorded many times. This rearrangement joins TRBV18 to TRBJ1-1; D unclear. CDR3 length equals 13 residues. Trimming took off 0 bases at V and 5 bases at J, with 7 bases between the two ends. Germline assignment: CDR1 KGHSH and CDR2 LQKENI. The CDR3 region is CASSPPGTTEAFF. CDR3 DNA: TGTGCCAGCTCACCACCGGGAACAACTGAAGCTTTCTTT.

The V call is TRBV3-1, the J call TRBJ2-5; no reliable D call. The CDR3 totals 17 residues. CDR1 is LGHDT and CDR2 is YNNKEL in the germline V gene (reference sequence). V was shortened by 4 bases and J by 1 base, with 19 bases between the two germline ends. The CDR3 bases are TGTGCCAGCAGCCCCGGCTCTACTGAACCCTCCCAAGAGACCCAGTACTTC. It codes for CASSPGSTEPSQETQYF.

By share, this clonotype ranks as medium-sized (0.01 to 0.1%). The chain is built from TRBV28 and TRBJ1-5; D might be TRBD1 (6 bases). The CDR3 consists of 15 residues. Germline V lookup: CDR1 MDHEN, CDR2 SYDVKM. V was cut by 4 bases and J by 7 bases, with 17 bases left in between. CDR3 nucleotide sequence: TGTGCCAGCAGTTCCGGGGGCTCGGGTAGACAGCCCCAGCATTTT. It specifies CASSSGGSGRQPQHF.

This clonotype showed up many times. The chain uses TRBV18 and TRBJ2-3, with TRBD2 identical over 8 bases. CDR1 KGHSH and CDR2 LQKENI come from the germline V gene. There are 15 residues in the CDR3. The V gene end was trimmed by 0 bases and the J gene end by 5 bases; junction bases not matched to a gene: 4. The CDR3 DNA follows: TGTGCCAGCTCACCACCGACGGGGGGGCAAGATACGCAGTATTTT. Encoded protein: CASSPPTGGQDTQYF.

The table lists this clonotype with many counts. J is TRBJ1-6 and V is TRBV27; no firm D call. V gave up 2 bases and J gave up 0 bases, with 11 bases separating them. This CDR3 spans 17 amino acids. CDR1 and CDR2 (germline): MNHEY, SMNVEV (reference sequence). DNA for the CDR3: TGTGCCAGCAGTTTAACCGGATATAGCTCCTATAATTCACCCCTCCACTTT. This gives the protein CASSLTGYSSYNSPLHF.

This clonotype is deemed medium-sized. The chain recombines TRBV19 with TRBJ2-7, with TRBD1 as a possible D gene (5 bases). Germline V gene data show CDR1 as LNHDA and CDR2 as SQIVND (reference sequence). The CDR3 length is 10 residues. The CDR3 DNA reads TGTGCCAGTAGTATGAGCAGGGCATCCGTC. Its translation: CASSMSRASV.

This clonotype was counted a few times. The CDR3 loop reads CASSPVSGRGTGELFF. CDR3 DNA: TGTGCCAGTAGTCCTGTGAGCGGGAGAGGGACCGGGGAGCTGTTTTTT. The V gene is TRBV19, the J gene TRBJ2-2; TRBD2 agrees at 8 bases. From germline, CDR1 is LNHDA and CDR2 SQIVND (reference sequence). V dropped 5 bases and J dropped 5; count of bases not matched to a gene: 10. This CDR3 is 16 amino acids long.

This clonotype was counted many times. CDR3 region: CASSLQVNTEAFF. The CDR3, as DNA: TGTGCCAGCAGCCTGCAGGTGAACACTGAAGCTTTCTTT. V and J are TRBV7-9 and TRBJ1-1; D is unresolved. This CDR3 is built from 13 residues. Germline-derived CDR1 and CDR2 are SEHNR and FQNEAQ (reference sequence). V was shortened by 5 bases and J by 0 bases, with 7 bases between the two germline ends. Variable domain in full (rest from reference TRBV7-9 and TRBJ1-1): DTGVSQNPRHKITKRGQNVTFRCDPISEHNRLYWYRQTLGQGPEFLTYFQNEAQLEKSRLLSDRFSAERPKGSFSTLEIQRTEQGDSAMYLCASSLQVNTEAFFGQGTRLTVV.

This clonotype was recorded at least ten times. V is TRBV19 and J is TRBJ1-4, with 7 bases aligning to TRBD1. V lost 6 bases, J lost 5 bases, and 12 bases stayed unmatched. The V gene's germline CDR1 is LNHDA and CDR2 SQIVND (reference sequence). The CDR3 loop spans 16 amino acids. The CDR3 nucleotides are TGTGCCAGTAGCCACACCTGGGACAGACGGAATGAAAAACTGTTTTTT. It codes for CASSHTWDRRNEKLFF.

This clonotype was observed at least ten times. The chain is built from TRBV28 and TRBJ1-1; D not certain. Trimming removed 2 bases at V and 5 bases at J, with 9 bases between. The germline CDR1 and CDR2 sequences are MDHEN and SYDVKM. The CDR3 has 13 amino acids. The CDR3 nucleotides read TGTGCCAGCAGTTTAAAACGGGTGACTGAAGCTTTCTTT. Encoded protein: CASSLKRVTEAFF.

CDR3 sequence reads: CASSSSPGQNYGYTF. Here the CDR3 DNA reads TGTGCCAGCAGTTCTTCCCCGGGACAAAACTATGGCTACACCTTC. This rearrangement joins TRBV12-3 or TRBV12-4 to TRBJ1-2; perhaps TRBD1 as D (6 bases). Trimming left V 4 bases short and J 2 bases short, with 14 bases between. This CDR3 has 15 residues.

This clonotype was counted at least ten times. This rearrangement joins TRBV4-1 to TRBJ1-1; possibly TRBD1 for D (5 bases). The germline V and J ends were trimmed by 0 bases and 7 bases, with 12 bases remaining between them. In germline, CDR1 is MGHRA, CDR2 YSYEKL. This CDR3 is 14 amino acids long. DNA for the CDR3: TGCGCCAGCAGCCAAGACAGGGTGTTTGGTGAAGCTTTCTTT. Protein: CASSQDRVFGEAFF.

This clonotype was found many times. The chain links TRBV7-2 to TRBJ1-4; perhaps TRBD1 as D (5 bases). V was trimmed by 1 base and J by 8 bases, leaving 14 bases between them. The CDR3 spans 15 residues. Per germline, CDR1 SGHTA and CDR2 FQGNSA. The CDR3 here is CASSLVMGLGEKLFF. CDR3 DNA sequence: TGTGCCAGCAGCTTAGTTATGGGACTGGGGGAAAAACTGTTTTTT.

The CDR3 DNA sequence: TGTGCCAGCAGCCCCCCTCCGGAGGACACCGGGGAGCTGTTTTTT. As protein: CASSPPPEDTGELFF. The V call is TRBV12-3 or TRBV12-4, the J call TRBJ2-2; D is perhaps TRBD2 (5 bases). The germline V and J ends were trimmed by 6 bases and 3 bases, with 14 bases remaining between them. The CDR3 is made up of 15 amino acids.

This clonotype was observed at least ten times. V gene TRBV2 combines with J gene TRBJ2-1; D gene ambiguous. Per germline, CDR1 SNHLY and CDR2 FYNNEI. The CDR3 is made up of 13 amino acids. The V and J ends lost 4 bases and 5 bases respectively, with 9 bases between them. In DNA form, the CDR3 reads TGTGCCAGCAGTGCCAACTTGGACAATGAGCAGTTCTTC. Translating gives CASSANLDNEQFF.

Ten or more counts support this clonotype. The CDR3 bases are TGCGCCAGCAGTGACTCCACCCCAAGTGAGACCCAGTACTTC. It specifies CASSDSTPSETQYF. This chain joins TRBV5-1 and TRBJ2-5; no reliable D call. Trimming pared 5 bases from V and 5 bases from J, leaving 16 bases between. CDR3 length: 14 residues. The germline gives CDR1 SGHRS, CDR2 YFSETQ.

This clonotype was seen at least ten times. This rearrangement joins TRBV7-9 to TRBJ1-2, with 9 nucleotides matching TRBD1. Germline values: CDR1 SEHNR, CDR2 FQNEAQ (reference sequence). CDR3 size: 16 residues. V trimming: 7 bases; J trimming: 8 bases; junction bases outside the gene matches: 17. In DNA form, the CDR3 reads TGTGCCAGCACCTCCGGGACAGGGAAGGTGTCGGAGGGCTACACCTTC. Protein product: CASTSGTGKVSEGYTF.

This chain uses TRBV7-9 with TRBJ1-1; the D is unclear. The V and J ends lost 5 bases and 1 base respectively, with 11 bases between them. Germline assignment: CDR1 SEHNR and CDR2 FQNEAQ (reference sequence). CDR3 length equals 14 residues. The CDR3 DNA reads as TGTGCCAGCAGCCCCGTACAGTGGAACACTGAAGCTTTCTTT. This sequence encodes CASSPVQWNTEAFF.

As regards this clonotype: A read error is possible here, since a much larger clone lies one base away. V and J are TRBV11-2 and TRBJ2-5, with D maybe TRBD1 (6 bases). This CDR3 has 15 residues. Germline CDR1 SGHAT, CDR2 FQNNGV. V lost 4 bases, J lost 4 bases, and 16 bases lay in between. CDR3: CASSWRGGSPETQYF. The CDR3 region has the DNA TGTGCCAGCAGCTGGAGAGGGGGTTCGCCAGAGACCCAGTACTTC. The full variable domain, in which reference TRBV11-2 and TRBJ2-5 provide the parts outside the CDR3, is EAGVAQSPRYKIIEKRQSVAFWCNPISGHATLYWYQQILGQGPKLLIQFQNNGVVDDSQLPKDRFSAERLKGVDSTLKIQPAKLEDSAVYLCASSWRGGSPETQYFGPGTRLLVL.

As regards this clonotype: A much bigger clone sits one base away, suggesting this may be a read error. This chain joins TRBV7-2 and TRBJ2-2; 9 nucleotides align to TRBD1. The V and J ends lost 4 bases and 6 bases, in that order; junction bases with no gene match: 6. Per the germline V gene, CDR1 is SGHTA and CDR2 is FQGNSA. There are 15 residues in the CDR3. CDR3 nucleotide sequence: TGTGCCAGCAGCTCCGGGACAGGGTTTGCCGGGGAGCTGTTTTTT. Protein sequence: CASSSGTGFAGELFF.

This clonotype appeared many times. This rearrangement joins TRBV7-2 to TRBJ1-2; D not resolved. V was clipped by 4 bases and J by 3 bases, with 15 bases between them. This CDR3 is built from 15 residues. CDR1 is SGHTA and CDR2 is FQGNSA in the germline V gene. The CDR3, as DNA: TGTGCCAGCAGCTACGACCTAGCCGCTGACTATGGCTACACCTTC. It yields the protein CASSYDLAADYGYTF.

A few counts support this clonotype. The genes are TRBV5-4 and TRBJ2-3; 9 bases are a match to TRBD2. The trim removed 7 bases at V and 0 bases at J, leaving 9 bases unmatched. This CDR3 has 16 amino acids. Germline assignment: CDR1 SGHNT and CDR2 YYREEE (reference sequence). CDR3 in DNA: TGTGCCAGCCAGACCGGACTAGCGCATAGCACAGATACGCAGTATTTT. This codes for CASQTGLAHSTDTQYF.

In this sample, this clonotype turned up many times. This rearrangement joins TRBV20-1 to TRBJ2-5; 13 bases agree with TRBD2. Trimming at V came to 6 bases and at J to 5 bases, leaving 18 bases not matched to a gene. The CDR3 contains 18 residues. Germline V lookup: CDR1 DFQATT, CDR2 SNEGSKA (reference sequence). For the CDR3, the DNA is TGCAGTGCCAACGTCCCTCGGACTAGCGGGAGTCTCGGGGAGACCCAGTACTTC. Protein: CSANVPRTSGSLGETQYF.

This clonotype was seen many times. The CDR3: CASSSMGLGEQFF. For the CDR3, the DNA is TGTGCCAGCAGCTCCATGGGATTGGGTGAGCAGTTCTTC. The chain uses TRBV11-3 and TRBJ2-1; D remains unclear. The CDR3 loop spans 13 amino acids. Between the trimmed V and J ends, which lost 4 bases and 9 bases, there was a span of 13 bases. Germline V gene lookup returns CDR1 SGHNT and CDR2 YENEEA.

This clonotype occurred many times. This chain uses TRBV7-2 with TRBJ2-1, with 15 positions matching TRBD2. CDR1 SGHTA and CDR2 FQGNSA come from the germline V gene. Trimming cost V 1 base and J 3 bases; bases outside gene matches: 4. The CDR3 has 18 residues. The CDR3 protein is CASSLEGTSGRFYNEQFF. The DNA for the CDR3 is TGTGCCAGCAGCTTAGAGGGGACTAGCGGGAGGTTCTACAATGAGCAGTTCTTC.

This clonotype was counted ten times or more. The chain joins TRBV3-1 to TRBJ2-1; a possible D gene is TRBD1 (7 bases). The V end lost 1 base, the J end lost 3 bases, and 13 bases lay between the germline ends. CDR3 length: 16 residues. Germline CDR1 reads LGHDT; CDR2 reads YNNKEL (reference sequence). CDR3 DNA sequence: TGTGCCAGCAGCCAAGGGTCAGGGGGAGGCTACAATGAGCAGTTCTTC. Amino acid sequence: CASSQGSGGGYNEQFF.